Below, 3 T cell receptor beta chains from the same sample are listed, as sequenced in a study of blood T cell repertoires in COVID-19. Sequencing was performed with immunoSEQ multiplex PCR; in TCRdb, only in-frame clones are kept and a portion is missing. The table has 150,000 or so clones, approximately 83% seen once. The sample was peripheral blood. These receptors all come from a woman aged 60-70 years with acute or convalescent COVID-19.

The chain has TRBV9 and TRBJ2-1; TRBD2 matches 16 bases. This CDR3 contains 20 residues. Trimming removed 0 bases from V and 4 bases from J; junction bases left unmatched: 10. The germline gives CDR1 SGDLS, CDR2 YYNGEE. CDR3 coding DNA: TGTGCCAGCAGCGTAGGAGGTATAGGGACTAGCGGGGGGGCTTACAATGAGCAGTTCTTC. Translating gives CASSVGGIGTSGGAYNEQFF.

This clone was observed a single time. V is TRBV5-4 and J is TRBJ2-5, with 15 nucleotides matching TRBD2. There are 18 residues in the CDR3. Germline V gene sequence: CDR1 SGHNT, CDR2 YYREEE (reference sequence). J was trimmed by 5 bases and V by 4 bases; bases with no gene match: 12. The CDR3 region is CASSPGTSGGPEWETQYF. Written as DNA, the CDR3 is TGTGCCAGCAGCCCCGGGACTAGCGGGGGGCCAGAGTGGGAGACCCAGTACTTC.

The chain couples TRBV3-1 (or the pseudogene TRBV3-2) to TRBJ2-1; D gene uncertain. V was cut by 2 bases and J by 4 bases, with 9 bases left in between. The CDR3 spans 14 residues. The germline gives CDR1 LGHDT, CDR2 YNNKEL (reference sequence). The CDR3 is CASSQISGYNEQFF. CDR3 nucleotides: TGTGCCAGCAGCCAAATCTCCGGTTACAATGAGCAGTTCTTC.